This T cell receptor beta chain appears in the sequencing data of a study of blood T cell repertoires in COVID-19 (TCRdb year 2020). Concerning the study at large: Samples from collaborators originated in the United States, Italy and Spain and spanned both the acute and convalescent phases of COVID-19. The dataset comprised deeply sampled blood TCRbeta repertoires from subjects exposed to, actively infected with, or recovered from COVID-19. The sample metadata nearly always contained a de-identified subject ID, COVID-19 status, age in years and sex. The repertoires were released in a freely available public database meant as a resource for research on the immune response to SARS-CoV-2. The prospective study material was composed of cDNA or gDNA derived from T cells, B-cell-depleted T cells, or PBMCs. The samples were drawn from two sources: the first 160 participants of the ongoing ImmuneRACE study, and over 950 subjects contributed by 6 global collaborators. Where available, HLA class I and class II types were obtained from metadata supplied by the sample provider rather than from assay-based typing. Overall results and qualifications from the work: How much clinical and demographic metadata was included differed by source and by participant, and the metadata was provided uncurated.

Whole blood was collected in K2EDTA tubes by collaborating institutions according to the institutions' own protocols. For TCRbeta analysis, collaborators shipped samples in one of three forms: frozen whole blood, isolated PBMCs, or DNA extracted from either of those sample types. A remark on this clone: What this receptor recognizes is not known. Base-call qualities are not available, and no considerably larger clone is one nucleotide away.

Trimming takes 2 bases from V and 5 bases from J, and the germline ends sit 10 bases apart. Reading the germline V gene gives CDR1 MDHEN and CDR2 SYDVKM. From the cysteine through the phenylalanine, the CDR3 covers 14 amino acids. Solely the CDR3 DNA is kept, with 42 bases framed from the first base. The immunoSEQ Assay, a bias-controlled multiplex PCR, was used to amplify TCRbeta CDR3 regions from genomic DNA. On the authors' methods: Nucleated cell counts per sample were estimated from amplification of reference gene primers within the assay. Sequence reads were collapsed and filtered to measure the absolute abundance of every unique TCRbeta CDR3 rearrangement. For each sample, productive Simpson clonality was calculated as the square root of Simpson's diversity index over productive rearrangements. Drawn from immuneACCESS, this table holds only the in-frame rearrangements with V and J called that TCRdb kept. Clones are partly lost; checked studies trace under half to an unresolved V gene and leave the rest unexplained. V, J and clone size were drawn from that table, and D and trimming were deduced from the DNA. The table for this sample lists under 150,000 clones; roughly four fifths of them were counted only once. The ten largest make up over 10% of the sample.

The sequence joins TRBV28 to TRBJ1-5; confidence is insufficient to name the D gene. Sequences were obtained from peripheral blood. The TCR originated in a man older than 75 with acute or convalescent COVID-19. In nucleotides, the sequence is TGTGCCAGCAGTTTAACCAACAGTGATCAGCCCCAGCATTTT. It translates as CASSLTNSDQPQHF.